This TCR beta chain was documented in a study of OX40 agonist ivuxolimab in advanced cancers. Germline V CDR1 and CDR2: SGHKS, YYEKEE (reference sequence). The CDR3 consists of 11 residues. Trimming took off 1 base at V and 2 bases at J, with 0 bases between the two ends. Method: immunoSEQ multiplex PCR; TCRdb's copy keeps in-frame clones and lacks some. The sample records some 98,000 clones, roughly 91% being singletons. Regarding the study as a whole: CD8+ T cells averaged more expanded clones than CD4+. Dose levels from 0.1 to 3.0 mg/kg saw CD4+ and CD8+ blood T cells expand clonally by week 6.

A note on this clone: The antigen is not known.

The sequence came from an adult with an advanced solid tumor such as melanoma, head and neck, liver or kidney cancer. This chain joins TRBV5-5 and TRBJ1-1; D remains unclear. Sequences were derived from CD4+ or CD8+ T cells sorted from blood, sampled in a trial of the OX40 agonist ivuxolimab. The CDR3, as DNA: TGTGCCAGCAGCTTGAACACTGAAGCTTTCTTT. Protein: CASSLNTEAFF.